This TCR beta chain is from a study of OX40 agonist ivuxolimab in advanced cancers. A note on the overall study: Ivuxolimab was an agonistic, fully human IgG2 monoclonal antibody directed against OX40 (CD134), a costimulatory receptor. A male proportion of around 83% and a mean age of about 60 years, ranging from about 23 to 79, were recorded for the dose-escalation cohort. Intravenous ivuxolimab was administered to patients every 2 weeks at six dose levels: 0.01, 0.1, 0.3, 1.5, 3 and 10 mg/kg. Among the 50 to 55 dose-escalation patients, 19 had hepatocellular carcinoma, some 15 melanoma, 9 renal cell carcinoma and 9 head and neck cancer. The point of sequencing TCRbeta in the periphery was to test whether ivuxolimab changed TCR sequence diversity and drove clonal T-cell expansion. The paper reports the monotherapy dose-escalation portion (N of about 56 patients) of the phase I ivuxolimab trial. Patients were allowed to have had prior anti-PD-1, anti-PD-L1 or anti-CTLA-4 therapy, and approximately 37% of the dose-escalation patients had been treated with checkpoint inhibitors. Partial responses occurred in three dose-escalation patients: two with cutaneous melanoma and one with hepatocellular carcinoma.

Points on this clone: Its antigen is unknown. Qualities for individual bases were not recorded, and no much larger clone is one base off.

For sequencing of the TCRbeta CDR3 region, genomic DNA was extracted from the sorted cells. The immunoSEQ Assay was used to sequence the TCRbeta CDR3 regions. What TCRdb holds here is the immuneACCESS table cut down to in-frame rearrangements. Part of the clones is not present; checked against another copy, under half of the missing clones reflect an unresolved V gene, and the others are unexplained. The sample has about 68,000 clones on record, about 90% of them singletons. The top ten clonotypes cover about 0.3% of the sample. Findings and caveats that apply to the study as a whole: Low levels of normalized T-cell clonal expansion were also seen in some patients who did not respond. Clonal expansion of both CD4+ and CD8+ blood T cells was observed from baseline to week 6 at doses 0.1 to 3.0 mg/kg. Antigen specificity was not determined for the clonally expanded peripheral T cells. After ivuxolimab, more expanded clones were found on average in CD8+ T cells than in CD4+ T cells. In the 0.1-3.0 mg/kg groups, partial responders had among the lowest normalized peripheral clonal expansion, particularly in CD8+ T cells.

V ends up 1 base short and J 6 bases short, with an unmatched junction base count of 4. From the cysteine up to the phenylalanine, the CDR3 has a length of 15 residues. The only DNA kept is the CDR3, 45 bases in frame from the first base. From a lookup of the germline V gene, CDR1 and CDR2 are SGHAT and FQNNGV. The trial excluded patients who had a history of autoimmune disease or were on systemic immunosuppression. In every dose cohort, peripheral blood was drawn for TCR sequencing at baseline, cycle 4 day 1, and cycle 7 day 1. Samples came from an open-label, multicenter, first-in-human phase I dose-escalation trial of ivuxolimab. Adults with locally advanced or metastatic melanoma, renal cell carcinoma, hepatocellular carcinoma or head and neck squamous cell carcinoma were enrolled in the trial. CD4+ and CD8+ T cells were sorted separately from peripheral blood before TCR sequencing.

The rearranged segments are TRBV11-2 and TRBJ2-7; 12 bases in the middle match TRBD2. This sequence originates from an adult with an advanced solid tumor such as melanoma, head and neck, liver or kidney cancer. Sequences were derived from CD4+ or CD8+ T cells sorted from blood, sampled in a trial of the OX40 agonist ivuxolimab. CDR3 region: CASSLGGLAGTEQYF. The nucleotides read TGTGCCAGCAGCTTAGGGGGACTAGCGGGCACCGAGCAGTACTTC.